Listed here are 19 T cell receptor beta chains from one sample, sequenced in a study of shared clonotypes between healthy human individuals. The method was immunoSEQ multiplex PCR; TCRdb's version includes in-frame clones alone and lacks a portion of them. The sample includes 700,000 or so clones, about two thirds of them seen just once. Specimen: memory CD4+ T cells sorted from blood. Regarding subset: CD45RA-negative fraction. The source of these receptors is a woman in her twenties or thirties in good health.

As to this clone: Other DNA sequences in this specimen translate into the identical CDR3. The V and J genes are TRBV19 and TRBJ2-7, with a tentative D call TRBD1 (6 bases). The CDR3 totals 14 residues. Germline-derived CDR1 and CDR2 are LNHDA and SQIVND (reference sequence). The V gene lost 3 bases and the J gene lost 0 bases, with 9 bases spanning the gap. CDR3 bases: TGTGCCAGTAGTATCACAGGGCCCTCCTACGAGCAGTACTTC. This translates into CASSITGPSYEQYF. The whole variable domain, remainder taken from reference TRBV19 and TRBJ2-7, is DGGITQSPKYLFRKEGQNVTLSCEQNLNHDAMYWYRQDPGQGLRLIYYSQIVNDFQKGDIAEGYSVSREKKESFPLTVTSAQKNPTAFYLCASSITGPSYEQYFGPGTRLTVT.

The genes are TRBV7-8 and TRBJ2-5; 11 bases fit TRBD2. CDR3 length equals 18 residues. Germline lookup yields CDR1 SGHVS and CDR2 FQNEAQ. Trimming at V came to 1 base and at J to 2 bases, leaving 9 bases not matched to a gene. CDR3 DNA sequence: TGTGCCAGCAGCTTAGTACTAGCGGGAGCGGCCCGGCAAGAGACCCAGTACTTC. Its translation is CASSLVLAGAARQETQYF.

The chain links TRBV28 to TRBJ1-3; the match to TRBD1 covers 8 bases. The CDR3 length is 14 residues. The trim removed 7 bases at V and 2 bases at J, leaving 4 bases unmatched. Germline-derived CDR1 and CDR2 are MDHEN and SYDVKM. CDR3 nucleotides: TGTGCCAGCAAAACAGGGGGAACTGGAAACACCATATATTTT. This gives the protein CASKTGGTGNTIYF.

V and J are TRBV7-3 and TRBJ2-2; possibly TRBD1 for D (5 bases). V lost 2 bases and J lost 7, with 8 bases in between. The CDR3 has 13 amino acids. Germline V lookup: CDR1 SGHTA, CDR2 FQGTGA. The CDR3 spells CASSLQGNGELFF. The CDR3, as DNA: TGTGCCAGCAGCTTACAGGGAAACGGGGAGCTGTTTTTT.

This chain links TRBV5-1 with TRBJ2-1, with 9 nucleotides matching TRBD2. Looked up from germline, CDR1 is SGHRS and CDR2 is YFSETQ. The V segment lost 7 bases and the J segment 9 bases; nucleotides outside the gene matches: 11. The CDR3 covers 14 residues. CDR3: CASLPGTSIGEQFF. For the CDR3, the DNA is TGCGCCAGCCTACCCGGGACTAGCATCGGTGAGCAGTTCTTC.

V is TRBV5-4 and J is TRBJ2-5; 7 bases are a match to TRBD2. The CDR3 is 16 residues long. V dropped 0 bases and J dropped 5; count of bases not matched to a gene: 10. Per germline, CDR1 SGHNT and CDR2 YYREEE (reference sequence). Here the CDR3 reads CASSLGSGSGGETQYF. CDR3 nucleotide sequence: TGTGCCAGCAGCTTGGGCAGTGGGTCCGGGGGGGAGACCCAGTACTTC.

The V call is TRBV5-4, the J call TRBJ1-2; 7 bases are a match to TRBD1. The CDR3 extends over 15 amino acids. CDR1 SGHNT and CDR2 YYREEE come from the germline V gene (reference sequence). After removal of 4 bases from V and 6 bases from J, the junction contained 12 bases not matched to a gene. CDR3 bases: TGTGCCAGCAGCGCTCGTGCGACAGGGCAGCATGGCTACACCTTC. Its protein is CASSARATGQHGYTF.

This clone has a single count. The chain employs TRBV28 and TRBJ2-1, with D perhaps being TRBD1 or TRBD2 (5 bases each). CDR3 length: 13 amino acids. The V gene's germline CDR1 is MDHEN and CDR2 SYDVKM. V was cut by 3 bases and J by 8 bases, with 11 bases left in between. CDR3 nucleotide sequence: TGTGCCAGCAGTTTTTCAGGGACCGATGAGCAGTTCTTC. Its protein product is CASSFSGTDEQFF.

The chain links TRBV28 to TRBJ1-2; D is undetermined. This CDR3 spans 14 amino acids. V lost 6 bases and J 2 bases, leaving 13 bases between the germline ends. Germline V gene data show CDR1 as MDHEN and CDR2 as SYDVKM. The CDR3, as DNA: TGTGCCAGCAGCCGGGGTGAAGGAAACTATGGCTACACCTTC. This gives the protein CASSRGEGNYGYTF.

The rearrangement uses TRBV11-2 and TRBJ2-7, with D perhaps matching TRBD1 or TRBD2 (6 bases each). The CDR3 length is 15 residues. V was pared by 5 bases and J by 1 base, with 15 bases between. The germline V gene encodes CDR1 SGHAT and CDR2 FQNNGV. CDR3 region: CASSLRGANSYEQYF. CDR3 nucleotides: TGTGCCAGCAGCCTTAGGGGGGCCAATTCCTACGAGCAGTACTTC.

The chain has TRBV28 and TRBJ1-2, with 7 bases lining up with TRBD1. The germline CDR1 and CDR2 sequences are MDHEN and SYDVKM. Trimming at V came to 10 bases and at J to 4 bases, leaving 9 bases not matched to a gene. The CDR3 totals 13 residues. CDR3 nucleotide sequence: TGTGCCACCCGATCCGGGACAGCCTATGGCTACACCTTC. Amino acid sequence: CATRSGTAYGYTF.

V usage is TRBV4-1 and J usage is TRBJ1-1, with 12 positions matching TRBD1. Germline V gene data show CDR1 as MGHRA and CDR2 as YSYEKL. The ends lost 0 bases at V and 9 bases at J; junction bases unmatched: 8. The CDR3 length is 16 residues. CDR3 coding DNA: TGCGCCAGCAGCCAAGAAACCCGGGGACAGGGGGCCAAAGCTTTCTTT. This translates into CASSQETRGQGAKAFF.

The V call is TRBV11-2, the J call TRBJ1-4, with D maybe TRBD1 (6 bases). The V end lost 5 bases, the J end lost 2 bases, and 12 bases lay between the germline ends. This CDR3 contains 15 residues. Germline lookup yields CDR1 SGHAT and CDR2 FQNNGV. CDR3 region: CASSPGAGTNEKLFF. DNA of the CDR3: TGTGCCAGCAGCCCGGGGGCTGGGACTAATGAAAAACTGTTTTTT.

The V gene is TRBV5-1, the J gene TRBJ2-7; D assignment may be TRBD1 or TRBD2 (5 bases each). The CDR3 runs 17 residues. Germline V gene data show CDR1 as SGHRS and CDR2 as YFSETQ. V lost 0 bases and J 5 bases, leaving 21 bases between the germline ends. The CDR3 sequence is CASSLVQGREYYDEQYF. CDR3 DNA sequence: TGCGCCAGCAGCTTGGTTCAGGGTCGGGAATATTACGACGAGCAGTACTTC.

The chain carries TRBV28 and TRBJ1-5; 7 bases line up with TRBD1. The CDR3 extends over 13 amino acids. The V segment lost 6 bases and the J segment 7 bases; nucleotides outside the gene matches: 6. The germline V gene has CDR1 MDHEN and CDR2 SYDVKM. As DNA, the CDR3 is TGTGCCAGCAGAACAGACAGGGTGCAGCCCCAGCATTTT. Its translation is CASRTDRVQPQHF.

This clone has a handful of counts. Given a much more abundant clone one base away, this may be a read error. This sample includes further DNA sequences coding for the same CDR3. In DNA form, the CDR3 reads TGTGCCAGCAGCTTACAGCGGGACTCCTACGAGCAGTACTTC. This codes for CASSLQRDSYEQYF. The gene calls are TRBV7-9 and TRBJ2-7, with 7 bases matching TRBD2. The germline V gene has CDR1 SEHNR and CDR2 FQNEAQ (reference sequence). With V trimmed by 2 bases and J by 0 bases, 1 base remained unmatched. This CDR3 region has 14 residues.

This clone turned up a few times. The genes are TRBV6-4 and TRBJ2-6; D call uncertain. The CDR3 is made up of 15 amino acids. V was pared by 3 bases and J by 0 bases, with 6 bases between. Germline CDR1 is MRHNA and CDR2 is SNTAGT. In DNA, the CDR3 is TGTGCCAGCAGTGAGAAGAGCTCTGGGGCCAACGTCCTGACTTTC. Its translation: CASSEKSSGANVLTF.

The genes are TRBV9 and TRBJ2-7; D is unclear. Between the trimmed V and J ends, which lost 0 bases and 5 bases, there was a span of 6 bases. In germline, CDR1 is SGDLS, CDR2 YYNGEE. The length of the CDR3 is 12 residues. This CDR3 reads CASSVDSDEQYF. In DNA form, the CDR3 reads TGTGCCAGCAGCGTAGACAGTGACGAGCAGTACTTC.

The chain carries TRBV19 and TRBJ2-7; D unclear. The CDR3 is 15 amino acids. Germline assignment: CDR1 LNHDA and CDR2 SQIVND (reference sequence). With 5 bases removed from V and 4 bases from J, the gap between germline ends came to 18 bases. The CDR3, as DNA: TGTGCCAGTAGTTTAATGGCGGCGATTACTTACGAGCAGTACTTC. Its translation is CASSLMAAITYEQYF.